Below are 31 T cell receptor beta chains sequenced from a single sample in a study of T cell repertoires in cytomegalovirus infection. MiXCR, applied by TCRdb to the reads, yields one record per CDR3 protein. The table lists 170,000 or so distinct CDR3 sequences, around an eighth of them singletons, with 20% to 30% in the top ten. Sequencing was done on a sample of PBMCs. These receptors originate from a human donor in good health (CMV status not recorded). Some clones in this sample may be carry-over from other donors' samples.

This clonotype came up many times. The CDR3 coding sequence is TGTGCCAGCAGCGGGCACACATACACTGAAGCTTTCTTT. Its translation is CASSGHTYTEAFF. The V call is TRBV14, the J call TRBJ1-1; no clear D. V was shortened by 5 bases and J by 3 bases, with 10 bases between the two germline ends. CDR3 length equals 13 residues. From germline, CDR1 is SGHDN and CDR2 FVKESK.

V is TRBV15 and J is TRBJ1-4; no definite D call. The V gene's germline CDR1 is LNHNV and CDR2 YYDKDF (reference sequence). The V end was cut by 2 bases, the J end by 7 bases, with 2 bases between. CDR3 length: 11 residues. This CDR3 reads CATSRSEKLFF. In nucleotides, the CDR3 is TGTGCCACCAGCAGAAGTGAAAAACTGTTTTTT.

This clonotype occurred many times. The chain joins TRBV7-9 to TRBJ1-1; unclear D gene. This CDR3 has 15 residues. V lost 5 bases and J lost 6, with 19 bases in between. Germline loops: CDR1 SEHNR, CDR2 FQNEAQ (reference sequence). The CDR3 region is CASSPKARISPEAFF. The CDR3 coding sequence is TGTGCCAGCAGCCCCAAGGCTAGGATCAGTCCTGAAGCTTTCTTT.

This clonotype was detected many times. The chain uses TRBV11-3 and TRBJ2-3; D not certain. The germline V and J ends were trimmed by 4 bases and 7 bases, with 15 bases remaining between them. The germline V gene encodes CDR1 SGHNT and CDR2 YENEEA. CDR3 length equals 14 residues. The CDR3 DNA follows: TGTGCCAGCAGCTCCGCCAGTGGCCGGAATACGCAGTATTTT. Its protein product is CASSSASGRNTQYF.

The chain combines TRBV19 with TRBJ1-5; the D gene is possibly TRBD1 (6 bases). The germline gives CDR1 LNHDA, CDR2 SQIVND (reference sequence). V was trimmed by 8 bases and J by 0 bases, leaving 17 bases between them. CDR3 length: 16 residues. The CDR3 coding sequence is TGTGCCAGTTATCCGAATCTACAGGGTAGCAATCAGCCCCAGCATTTT. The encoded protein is CASYPNLQGSNQPQHF.

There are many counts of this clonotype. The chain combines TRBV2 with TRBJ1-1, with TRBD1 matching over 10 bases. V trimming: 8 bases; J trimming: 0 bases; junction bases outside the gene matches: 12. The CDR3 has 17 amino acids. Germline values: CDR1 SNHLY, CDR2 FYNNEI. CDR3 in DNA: TGTGCCAGCCTAGGAACGGGACAGGGGATCATGAACACTGAAGCTTTCTTT. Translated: CASLGTGQGIMNTEAFF.

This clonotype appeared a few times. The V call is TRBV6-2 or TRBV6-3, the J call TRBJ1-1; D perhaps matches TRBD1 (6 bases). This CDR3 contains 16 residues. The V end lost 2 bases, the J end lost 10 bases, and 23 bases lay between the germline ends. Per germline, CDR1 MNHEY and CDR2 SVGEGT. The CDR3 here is CASSYIWEFRGVRAFF. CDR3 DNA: TGTGCCAGCAGTTACATCTGGGAGTTCAGGGGAGTACGAGCTTTCTTT.

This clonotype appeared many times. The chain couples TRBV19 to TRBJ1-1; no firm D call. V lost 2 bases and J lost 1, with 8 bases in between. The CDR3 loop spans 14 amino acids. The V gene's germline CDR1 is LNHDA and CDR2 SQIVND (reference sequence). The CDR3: CASSIIRGNTEAFF. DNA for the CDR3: TGTGCCAGTAGTATAATAAGAGGGAACACTGAAGCTTTCTTT. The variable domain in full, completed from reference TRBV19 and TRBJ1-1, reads DGGITQSPKYLFRKEGQNVTLSCEQNLNHDAMYWYRQDPGQGLRLIYYSQIVNDFQKGDIAEGYSVSREKKESFPLTVTSAQKNPTAFYLCASSIIRGNTEAFFGQGTRLTVV.

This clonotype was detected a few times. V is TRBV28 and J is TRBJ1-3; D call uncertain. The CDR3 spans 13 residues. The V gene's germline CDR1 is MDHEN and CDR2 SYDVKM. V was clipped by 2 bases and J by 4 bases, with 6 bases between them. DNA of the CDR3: TGTGCCAGCAGTTTAGTTAAAGGAAACACCATATATTTT. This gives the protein CASSLVKGNTIYF.

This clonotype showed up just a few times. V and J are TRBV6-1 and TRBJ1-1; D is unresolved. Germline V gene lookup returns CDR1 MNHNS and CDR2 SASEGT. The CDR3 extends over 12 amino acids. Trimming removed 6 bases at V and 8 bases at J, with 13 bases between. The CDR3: CASRADATEAFF. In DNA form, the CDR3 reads TGTGCCAGCAGGGCAGATGCGACAGAAGCTTTCTTT.

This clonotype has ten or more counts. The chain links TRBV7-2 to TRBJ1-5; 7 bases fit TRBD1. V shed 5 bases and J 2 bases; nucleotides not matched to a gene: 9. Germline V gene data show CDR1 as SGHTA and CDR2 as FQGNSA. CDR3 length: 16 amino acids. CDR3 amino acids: CASSNTGELGNQPQHF. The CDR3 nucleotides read TGTGCCAGCAGCAACACAGGGGAATTAGGCAATCAGCCCCAGCATTTT.

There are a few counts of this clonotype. Here the CDR3 DNA reads TGTGCCAGCAGTCAGGGGAGAGAGACCCAGTACTTC. It specifies CASSQGRETQYF. The V and J genes are TRBV7-9 and TRBJ2-5; D possibly corresponds to TRBD1 (6 bases). The CDR3 spans 12 residues. Germline CDR1 and CDR2: SEHNR and FQNEAQ (reference sequence). The V gene lost 6 bases and the J gene lost 4 bases, with 9 bases spanning the gap.

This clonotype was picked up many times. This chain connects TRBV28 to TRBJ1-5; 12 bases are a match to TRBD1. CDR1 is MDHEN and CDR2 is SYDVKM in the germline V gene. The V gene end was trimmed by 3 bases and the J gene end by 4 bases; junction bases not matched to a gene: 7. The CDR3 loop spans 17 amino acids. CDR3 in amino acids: CASSFWKGQGANQPQHF. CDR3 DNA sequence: TGTGCCAGCAGTTTTTGGAAGGGACAGGGGGCTAATCAGCCCCAGCATTTT.

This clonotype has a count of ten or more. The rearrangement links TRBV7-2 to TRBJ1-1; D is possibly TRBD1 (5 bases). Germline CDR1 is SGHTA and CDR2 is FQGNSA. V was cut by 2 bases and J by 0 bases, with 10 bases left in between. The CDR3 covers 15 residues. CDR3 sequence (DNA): TGTGCCAGCAGCTTAAGACAGACCTTGAACACTGAAGCTTTCTTT. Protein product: CASSLRQTLNTEAFF.

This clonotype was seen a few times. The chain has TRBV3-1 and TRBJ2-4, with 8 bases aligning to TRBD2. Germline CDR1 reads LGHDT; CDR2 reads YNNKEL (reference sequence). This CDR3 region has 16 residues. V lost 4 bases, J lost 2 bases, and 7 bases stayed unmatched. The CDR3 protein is CASSPWTSPTKNIQYF. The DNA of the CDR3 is TGTGCCAGCAGCCCATGGACTAGCCCCACCAAAAACATTCAGTACTTC. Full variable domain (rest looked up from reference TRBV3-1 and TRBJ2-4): DTAVSQTPKYLVTQMGNDKSIKCEQNLGHDTMYWYKQDSKKFLKIMFSYNNKELIINETVPNRFSPKSPDKAHLNLHINSLELGDSAVYFCASSPWTSPTKNIQYFGAGTRLSVL.

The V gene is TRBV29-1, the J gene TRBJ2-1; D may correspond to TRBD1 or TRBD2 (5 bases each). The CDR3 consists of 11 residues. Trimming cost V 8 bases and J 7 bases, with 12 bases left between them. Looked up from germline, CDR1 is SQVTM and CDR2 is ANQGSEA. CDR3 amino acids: CSLRDQNEQFF. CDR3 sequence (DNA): TGCAGCCTACGGGACCAAAATGAGCAGTTCTTC.

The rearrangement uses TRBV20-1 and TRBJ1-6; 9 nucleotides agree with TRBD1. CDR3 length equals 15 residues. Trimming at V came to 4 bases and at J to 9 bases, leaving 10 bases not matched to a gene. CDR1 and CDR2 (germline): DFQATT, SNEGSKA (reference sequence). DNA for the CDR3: TGCAGTGCTACGTCGCCGGGACAGGGTTTTTCACCCCTCCACTTT. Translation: CSATSPGQGFSPLHF.

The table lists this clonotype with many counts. The CDR3 region is CASTQSPGQRSYEQYF. The DNA of the CDR3 is TGTGCCAGCACTCAATCACCGGGACAACGATCCTACGAGCAGTACTTC. This rearrangement joins TRBV12-3 or TRBV12-4 to TRBJ2-7; possibly TRBD1 for D (6 bases). The CDR3 loop spans 16 amino acids. V lost 7 bases and J lost 1, with 20 bases in between.

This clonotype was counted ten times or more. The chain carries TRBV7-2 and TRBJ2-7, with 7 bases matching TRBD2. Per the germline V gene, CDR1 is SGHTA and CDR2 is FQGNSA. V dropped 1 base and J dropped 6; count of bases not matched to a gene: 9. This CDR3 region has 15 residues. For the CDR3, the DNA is TGTGCCAGCAGCTTAGAATGGGCGGGAGTCGCCGAGCAGTACTTC. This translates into CASSLEWAGVAEQYF.

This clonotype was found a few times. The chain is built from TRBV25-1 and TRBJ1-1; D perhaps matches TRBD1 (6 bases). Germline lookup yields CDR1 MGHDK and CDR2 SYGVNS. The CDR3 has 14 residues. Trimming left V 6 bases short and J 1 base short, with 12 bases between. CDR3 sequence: CASSPGGANTEAFF. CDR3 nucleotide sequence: TGTGCCAGCAGCCCCGGGGGGGCGAACACTGAAGCTTTCTTT.

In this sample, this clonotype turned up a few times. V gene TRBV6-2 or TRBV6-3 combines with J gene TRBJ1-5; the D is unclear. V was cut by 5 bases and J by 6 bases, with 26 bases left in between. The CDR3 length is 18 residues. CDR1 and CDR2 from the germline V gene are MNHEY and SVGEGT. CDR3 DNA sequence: TGTGCCAGCAGTCCGCGAGCCCCCCTTAATAAGGGCAGTCAGCCCCAGCATTTT. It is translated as CASSPRAPLNKGSQPQHF.

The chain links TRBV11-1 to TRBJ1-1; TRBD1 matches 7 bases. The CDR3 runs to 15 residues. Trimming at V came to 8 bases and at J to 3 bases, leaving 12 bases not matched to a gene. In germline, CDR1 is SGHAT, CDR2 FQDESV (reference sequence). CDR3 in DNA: TGTGCCAGCCGTAGGCCACAGGGGACGGACACTGAAGCTTTCTTT. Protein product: CASRRPQGTDTEAFF.

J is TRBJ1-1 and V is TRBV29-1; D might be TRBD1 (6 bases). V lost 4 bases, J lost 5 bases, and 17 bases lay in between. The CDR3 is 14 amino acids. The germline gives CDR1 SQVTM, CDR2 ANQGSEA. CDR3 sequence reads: CSVVPWGGQTEAFF. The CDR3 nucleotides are TGCAGCGTTGTCCCTTGGGGGGGGCAGACTGAAGCTTTCTTT.

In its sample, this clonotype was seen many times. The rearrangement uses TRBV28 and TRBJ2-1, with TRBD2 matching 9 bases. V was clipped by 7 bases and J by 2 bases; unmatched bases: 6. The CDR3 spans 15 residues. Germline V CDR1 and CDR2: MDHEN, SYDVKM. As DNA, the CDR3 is TGTGCCAGCACCAATAGCGGGGGCACCTACAATGAGCAGTTCTTC. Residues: CASTNSGGTYNEQFF.

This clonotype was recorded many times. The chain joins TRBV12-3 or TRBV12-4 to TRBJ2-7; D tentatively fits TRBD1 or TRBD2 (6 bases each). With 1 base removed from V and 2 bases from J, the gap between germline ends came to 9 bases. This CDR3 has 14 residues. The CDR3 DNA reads TGTGCCAGCAGTTTAGGACGGGGGCCCTACGAGCAGTACTTC. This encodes CASSLGRGPYEQYF.

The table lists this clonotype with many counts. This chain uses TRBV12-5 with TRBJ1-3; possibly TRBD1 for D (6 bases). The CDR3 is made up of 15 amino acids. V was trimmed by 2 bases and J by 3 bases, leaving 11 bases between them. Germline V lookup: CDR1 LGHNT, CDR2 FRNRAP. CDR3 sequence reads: CASGLTGIFGNTIYF. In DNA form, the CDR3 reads TGTGCTAGTGGTTTGACAGGGATTTTTGGAAACACCATATATTTT. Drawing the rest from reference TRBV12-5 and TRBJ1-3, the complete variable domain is DARVTQTPRHKVTEMGQEVTMRCQPILGHNTVFWYRQTMMQGLELLAYFRNRAPLDDSGMPKDRFSAEMPDATLATLKIQPSEPRDSAVYFCASGLTGIFGNTIYFGEGSWLTVV.

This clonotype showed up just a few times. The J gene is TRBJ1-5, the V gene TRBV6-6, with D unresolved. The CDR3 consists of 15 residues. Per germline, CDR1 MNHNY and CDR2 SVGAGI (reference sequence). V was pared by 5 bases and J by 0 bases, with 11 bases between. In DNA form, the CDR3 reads TGTGCCAGCAGTCGACCCGGAGGTAGCAATCAGCCCCAGCATTTT. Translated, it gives CASSRPGGSNQPQHF.

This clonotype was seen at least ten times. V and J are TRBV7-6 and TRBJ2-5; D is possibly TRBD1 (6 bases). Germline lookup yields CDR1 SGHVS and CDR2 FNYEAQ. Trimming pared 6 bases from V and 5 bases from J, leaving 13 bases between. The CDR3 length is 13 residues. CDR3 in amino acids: CASSLWGQETQYF. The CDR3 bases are TGTGCCAGCAGTTTGTGGGGGCAGGAGACCCAGTACTTC.

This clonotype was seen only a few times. The CDR3 loop is CSFRGSQGEQYF. The CDR3 DNA follows: TGCAGCTTCCGGGGCTCCCAGGGGGAGCAGTACTTC. The gene calls are TRBV29-1 and TRBJ2-7; possible D gene TRBD1, 6 bases. V lost 8 bases and J lost 7, with 18 bases in between. Per the germline V gene, CDR1 is SQVTM and CDR2 is ANQGSEA. This CDR3 region has 12 residues.

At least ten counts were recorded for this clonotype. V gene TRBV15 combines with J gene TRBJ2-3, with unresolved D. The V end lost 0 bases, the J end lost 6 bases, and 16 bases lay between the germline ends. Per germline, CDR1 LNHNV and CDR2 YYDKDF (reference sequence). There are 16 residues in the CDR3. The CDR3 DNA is TGTGCCACCAGCAGAGAAAGTCGATCGAGGATCGATACGCAGTATTTT. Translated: CATSRESRSRIDTQYF. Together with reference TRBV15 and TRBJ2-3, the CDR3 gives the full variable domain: DAMVIQNPRYQVTQFGKPVTLSCSQTLNHNVMYWYQQKSSQAPKLLFHYYDKDFNNEADTPDNFQSRRPNTSFCFLDIRSPGLGDTAMYLCATSRESRSRIDTQYFGPGTRLTVL.

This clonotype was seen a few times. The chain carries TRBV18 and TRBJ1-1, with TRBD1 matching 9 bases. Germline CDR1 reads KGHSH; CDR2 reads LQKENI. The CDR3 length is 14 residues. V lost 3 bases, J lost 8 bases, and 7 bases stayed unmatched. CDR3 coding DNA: TGTGCCAGCTCACCGGACAGGGGCGCGGGGGAAGCTTTCTTT. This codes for CASSPDRGAGEAFF.